The following is a T cell receptor (beta chain) sequence with its context. The junction and the germline gene differ at one end; a read error may be behind it. Other nucleotide sequences from this sample produce the same CDR3. The data originate from a study of blood T cell repertoires in COVID-19. Study-wide background: Some COVID-19 samples were acute and others convalescent; all came from the United States, Italy and Spain. The cDNA or gDNA used as material had been derived from T cells, B-cell-depleted T cells, or PBMCs.

The germline gives CDR1 SGHTA, CDR2 FQGNSA. This CDR3 contains 15 residues. Authors' processing steps: For nucleated cells, counts were estimated from reference gene primer amplification. The protocol was immunoSEQ multiplex PCR, while the TCRdb copy is restricted to in-frame clones and leaves out a portion. The V and J calls and clone size were taken over from that table, and D and trimming were inferred from the DNA. The sample holds just under 20,000 clones, approximately 81% seen once. The genes are TRBV7-2 and TRBJ2-7; possible D gene TRBD1, 7 bases. Sequencing used peripheral blood. The receptor's source is a human donor with active COVID-19. The donor label of this sample is uncertain. The CDR3 DNA is TGTGCCAGCAGCTTAGGGAGGGGGCAGGGCTACGAACAGTACTTC. The encoded protein is CASSLGRGQGYEQYF.